This is a list of T cell receptor beta chains from one sample in a study of spatial heterogeneity in lung cancer. MiXCR, applied by TCRdb to the 5' RACE reads, yields one record per CDR3 protein. The sample has about 2,000 distinct CDR3 sequences; about 7% are singletons. Here the sequenced sample was normal lung tissue next to the tumor, taken at surgery. These receptors were obtained from a male donor with early-stage non-small cell lung cancer. Each CDR3 is given with its conserved first and last residue. D genes are given only for firm matches. Some rows mark clone size as missing; the rest say once, few, many or name a class of expanded clone.

clone_size,d_call,j_call,v_call,cdr3_nt,cdr3_aa
-,TRBD1,TRBJ2-3,TRBV7-9,TGTGCCAGCAGCCCGCGCAAACAGGGGTTCACAGATACGCAGTATTTT,CASSPRKQGFTDTQYF
medium-sized,-,TRBJ2-5,TRBV9,TGTGCCAGCAGCCCTTCCCCAGGGGTCCAAGAGACCCAGTACTTC,CASSPSPGVQETQYF
-,-,TRBJ2-2,TRBV7-6,TGTGCCAGCAACCCCACAGATATCGGCACCGGGGAGCTGTTTTTT,CASNPTDIGTGELFF
medium-sized,-,TRBJ1-4,TRBV5-6,TGTGCCAGCAGCTTATCAGGAGGTGAAAAACTGTTTTTT,CASSLSGGEKLFF
medium-sized,-,TRBJ1-2,TRBV6-1,TGTGCCAGCAGTGGGGGCCTCGGGAAGGATGGCTACACCTTC,CASSGGLGKDGYTF
medium-sized,-,TRBJ1-6,TRBV30,TGTGCCTGGAGGGACACGTCGAATTCACCCCTCCACTTT,CAWRDTSNSPLHF
medium-sized,-,TRBJ1-5,TRBV6-2/TRBV6-3,TGTGCCAGCAGTTACCGCAGGGTAGGCAATCAGCCCCAGCATTTT,CASSYRRVGNQPQHF
large,-,TRBJ1-5,TRBV20-1,TGCAGTGCTGTCTACAGGGCGGAGGTGACCCAGCCCCAGCATTTT,CSAVYRAEVTQPQHF
medium-sized,-,TRBJ2-2,TRBV19,TGTGCCAGTACAACCGGGACGGGAGCATCCGGGGAGCTGTTTTTT,CASTTGTGASGELFF
medium-sized,-,TRBJ2-1,TRBV12-3/TRBV12-4,TGTGCCAGCAGTTTAGCGGAGGGAAATGAGCAGTTCTTC,CASSLAEGNEQFF
medium-sized,-,TRBJ2-3,TRBV9,TGTGCCAGCAGCGTAGCTATCACAGATACGCAGTATTTT,CASSVAITDTQYF
few,-,TRBJ2-7,TRBV11-1,TGTGCCAGCAGCTTAGAGGAGAGAGACTACGAGCAGTACTTC,CASSLEERDYEQYF
medium-sized,-,TRBJ2-1,TRBV7-3,TGTGCCAGCAGCTTACAGCCGCGAGGGAGCTCCTACAATGAGCAGTTCTTC,CASSLQPRGSSYNEQFF
many,TRBD2,TRBJ2-1,TRBV7-9,TGTGCCAGCAGCCCCCGGACAGGGGGAGGACTAGCGGGAAGCAATGAGCAGTTCTTC,CASSPRTGGGLAGSNEQFF
large,-,TRBJ2-1,TRBV4-1,TGCGCCAGCAACTCAGGGGGAGGGTTCCACAATGAGCAGTTCTTC,CASNSGGGFHNEQFF
few,-,TRBJ2-7,TRBV24-1,TGTGCCACCAGTGATTTTACCGGGCACGAGCAGTACTTC,CATSDFTGHEQYF
-,-,TRBJ2-4,TRBV15,TGTGCCACCAGCAGAGCTACGATGGGGTACTTTGACAAAAACATTCAGTACTTC,CATSRATMGYFDKNIQYF
-,-,TRBJ1-2,TRBV20-1,TGCAGTGCTAGAGTCAGGGATAGTGGCTACACCTTC,CSARVRDSGYTF
medium-sized,TRBD1,TRBJ1-2,TRBV12-3/TRBV12-4,TGTGCCAGCAGTGTCGGGACAGCATACACCTTC,CASSVGTAYTF
-,-,TRBJ1-1,TRBV7-2,TGTGCCAGCAGCTCACAGGCAGGGGAGAACACTGAAGCTTTCTTT,CASSSQAGENTEAFF
medium-sized,-,TRBJ1-1,TRBV11-2,TGTGCCAGCAGCCCCCGGCTCACTGAAGCTTTCTTT,CASSPRLTEAFF
large,-,TRBJ1-1,TRBV5-5,TGTGCCAGCCGCTTTGATTTGAACACTGAAGCTTTCTTT,CASRFDLNTEAFF
medium-sized,TRBD1,TRBJ1-2,TRBV7-2,TGTGCCAGCAGCTTAGCGACCGGGACAGGAACCCTGAGTGGCTACACCTTC,CASSLATGTGTLSGYTF
medium-sized,TRBD2,TRBJ2-5,TRBV14,TGTGCCAGCAGCCCGGGACTAGCAGAAGTAGAGACCCAGTACTTC,CASSPGLAEVETQYF
medium-sized,TRBD2,TRBJ2-7,TRBV27,TGTGCCAGCAGTTGGACTAGCGGGGTTGCCTACGAGCAGTACTTC,CASSWTSGVAYEQYF
large,TRBD1,TRBJ1-5,TRBV23-1,TGCGCCAGCAGTCATCCCCCTCGACCGGGACAGCCGAATCAGCCCCAGCATTTT,CASSHPPRPGQPNQPQHF
-,-,TRBJ2-2,TRBV7-9,TGTGCCAGCAGCTTAGAGGAGGTCAGGAGCTACACCGGGGAGCTGTTTTTT,CASSLEEVRSYTGELFF
medium-sized,TRBD1,TRBJ1-5,TRBV3-1,TGTGCCAGCAGCAGCCGGGACAGGGGGCCTAATCAGCCCCAGCATTTT,CASSSRDRGPNQPQHF
few,-,TRBJ2-1,TRBV29-1,TGCAGCGCCCAGGGACTTCCTAATGAGCAGTTCTTC,CSAQGLPNEQFF
medium-sized,-,TRBJ1-5,TRBV25-1,TGTGCCAGCAAAGGTTCAGGGAGCCATCAGCCCCAGCATTTT,CASKGSGSHQPQHF
-,-,TRBJ1-1,TRBV12-3/TRBV12-4,TGTGCCAGCAAATTGTACACTGAAGCTTTCTTT,CASKLYTEAFF
-,-,TRBJ1-2,TRBV2,TGTGCCAGCAGGGGACTAACGGGAAACTATGGCTACACCTTC,CASRGLTGNYGYTF
-,-,TRBJ2-2,TRBV28,TGTGCCAGCAGTTTTACAAGGGGGCTGTTTTTT,CASSFTRGLFF
medium-sized,-,TRBJ2-4,TRBV6-2/TRBV6-3,TGTGCCAGCAGTTATCGTAAGGACCTTACTTCCATACTAGCCAAAAACATTCAGTACTTC,CASSYRKDLTSILAKNIQYF
medium-sized,TRBD1,TRBJ1-1,TRBV2,TGTGCCAGCAGCGGACAGGGACCCATGAACACTGAAGCTTTCTTT,CASSGQGPMNTEAFF
few,TRBD2,TRBJ2-3,TRBV7-7,TGTGCCAGCAGCCCGCGACTAGCGGGAGTGGCAGATACGCAGTATTTT,CASSPRLAGVADTQYF
large,-,TRBJ2-5,TRBV28,TGTGCCAGCACCGAGACTTGGGGCCGAGAGACCCAGTACTTC,CASTETWGRETQYF
many,TRBD2,TRBJ2-5,TRBV20-1,TGCAGTGCTAGAACTAGCGGGGGGCTGGAGACCCAGTACTTC,CSARTSGGLETQYF
medium-sized,-,TRBJ2-7,TRBV4-3,TGCGCCAGCAGCCAAGACTCATCGGGCAATGCCTACGAGCAGTACTTC,CASSQDSSGNAYEQYF
large,-,TRBJ2-1,TRBV4-2,TGTGCCAGCAGCCAAGATAACCCCTACTACTACAATGAGCAGTTCTTC,CASSQDNPYYYNEQFF
medium-sized,TRBD2,TRBJ2-3,TRBV6-1,TGTGCCAGCAGTGTTCTCCGGGAGGCGTGGGATACGCAGTATTTT,CASSVLREAWDTQYF
large,-,TRBJ2-1,TRBV23-1,TGCGCCAGCAGTCACCAACAATACAATGAGCAGTTCTTC,CASSHQQYNEQFF
few,-,TRBJ2-1,TRBV28,TGTGCCAGCAGTTTAACTAGCTACGAGCAGTTCTTC,CASSLTSYEQFF
medium-sized,-,TRBJ2-5,TRBV11-2,TGTGCCAGCAGCTTATCTGATGGGGGAGTGGAGACCCAGTACTTC,CASSLSDGGVETQYF
-,-,TRBJ2-2,TRBV2,TGTGCCGGGTCCGGGACGAACACCGGGGAGCTGTTTTTT,CAGSGTNTGELFF
medium-sized,-,TRBJ2-7,TRBV3-1,TGTGCCAGCAGCCCAGGGTCCAATAGCTACGAGCAGTACTTC,CASSPGSNSYEQYF
medium-sized,TRBD2,TRBJ2-1,TRBV14,TGTGCCAGCAGCCCCCGGGCGGGGGAACGTTGGATCGATGAGCAGTTCTTC,CASSPRAGERWIDEQFF
medium-sized,-,TRBJ2-2,TRBV7-9,TGTGCCAGCACCACAAATCCGAACACCGGGGAGCTGTTTTTT,CASTTNPNTGELFF
medium-sized,TRBD1,TRBJ1-1,TRBV9,TGTGCCAGCAGCGAGGGGACAGGGGCGAACACTGAAGCTTTCTTT,CASSEGTGANTEAFF
medium-sized,TRBD1,TRBJ2-5,TRBV6-5,TGTGCCAGCAGTTTCCAGACAGGGGGCGGGGAGACCCAGTACTTC,CASSFQTGGGETQYF
medium-sized,-,TRBJ2-1,TRBV11-2,TGTGCCAGCAGCCCCTCGTGGCAGGGCGATGAGCAGTTCTTC,CASSPSWQGDEQFF
medium-sized,-,TRBJ2-3,TRBV28,TGTGCCAGCAGTTTTCTAGGGGGGGATCTTTGGGATACGCAGTATTTT,CASSFLGGDLWDTQYF
medium-sized,-,TRBJ1-6,TRBV15,TGTGCCACCAGTCTTGGAAGGGGTTCACCCCTCCACTTT,CATSLGRGSPLHF
few,TRBD2,TRBJ2-7,TRBV5-4,TGTGCCAGCAGCACAGGACTAGCGGCTTCCTACGAGCAGTACTTC,CASSTGLAASYEQYF
medium-sized,-,TRBJ2-1,TRBV27,TGTGCCAGCCGGAGGGGGGCCAGCTCCTACAATGAGCAGTTCTTC,CASRRGASSYNEQFF
medium-sized,TRBD2,TRBJ2-7,TRBV7-9,TGTGCCAGCAGCCTTGGGACTAGCGTCACCGTACCCTACGAGCAGTACTTC,CASSLGTSVTVPYEQYF
few,-,TRBJ2-1,TRBV20-1,TGCAGTGCCAGCCCGGACCAAAACTACAATGAGCAGTTCTTC,CSASPDQNYNEQFF
medium-sized,-,TRBJ2-1,TRBV27,TGTGCCAGCAGTTATAACAGTCCTTCAGCTACGGATGAGCAGTTCTTC,CASSYNSPSATDEQFF
medium-sized,-,TRBJ2-3,TRBV5-6,TGTGCCAGCAGCCAATTCTTACGTAGCACAGATACGCAGTATTTT,CASSQFLRSTDTQYF